The 25 T cell receptor beta chains listed next were all sequenced from one sample in a study of blood T cell repertoires in COVID-19. Sequencing was performed with immunoSEQ multiplex PCR; in TCRdb, only in-frame clones are kept and a portion is missing. This table holds about 280,000 clones, approximately 88% found once. The sequenced sample consisted of peripheral blood. The receptor source for this set is a man aged 45 to 65 with acute or convalescent COVID-19.

The V and J genes are TRBV19 and TRBJ1-1, with unresolved D. The germline V gene has CDR1 LNHDA and CDR2 SQIVND (reference sequence). There are 13 residues in the CDR3. The V end was cut by 6 bases, the J end by 6 bases, with 14 bases between. The CDR3 protein is CASREGKSPEAFF. The CDR3 coding sequence is TGTGCCAGTAGAGAGGGTAAGTCCCCTGAAGCTTTCTTT.

This rearrangement joins TRBV12-5 to TRBJ2-7; 12 bases match TRBD2. This CDR3 has 19 residues. Trimming at V came to 6 bases and at J to 2 bases, leaving 17 bases not matched to a gene. Per the germline V gene, CDR1 is LGHNT and CDR2 is FRNRAP. The CDR3 DNA sequence: TGTGCTAGTGGCCCCCTCCTAGCGGGGGGGAGAAACCAACCCTACGAGCAGTACTTC. The encoded protein is CASGPLLAGGRNQPYEQYF.

The sample holds a few counts of this clone. The rearrangement joins TRBV10-1 to TRBJ1-1, with D perhaps matching TRBD1 (6 bases). CDR1 and CDR2 from the germline V gene are WNHNN and SYGVQD (reference sequence). Trimming removed 6 bases at V and 5 bases at J, with 13 bases between. The CDR3 spans 13 residues. The CDR3: CASSHKGGTEAFF. DNA of the CDR3: TGCGCCAGCAGCCATAAGGGGGGGACTGAAGCTTTCTTT.

The rearrangement joins TRBV7-3 to TRBJ2-7; tentative D call: TRBD1 (6 bases). Trimming cost V 4 bases and J 9 bases, with 16 bases left between them. This CDR3 comprises 13 residues. Germline CDR1 SGHTA, CDR2 FQGTGA. The CDR3 sequence: CASSSQQGAGQYF. The CDR3 DNA is TGTGCCAGCAGCTCCCAACAGGGCGCTGGGCAGTACTTC.

The chain employs TRBV10-3 and TRBJ1-4; D is uncertain. This CDR3 has 15 residues. CDR1 and CDR2 from the germline V gene are ENHRY and SYGVKD. The ends were cut back, 3 bases at V and 0 bases at J, with 8 bases in the middle. CDR3 sequence (DNA): TGTGCCATCAGTGACGTAGTAGCAACTAATGAAAAACTGTTTTTT. Protein: CAISDVVATNEKLFF.

V and J are TRBV2 and TRBJ2-2, with 8 bases that match TRBD1. The CDR3 runs 14 residues. J was trimmed by 5 bases and V by 4 bases; bases with no gene match: 3. CDR1 and CDR2 from the germline V gene are SNHLY and FYNNEI. CDR3 nucleotides: TGTGCCAGCAGTGCCCGGACAGGGACCGGGGAGCTGTTTTTT. It is translated as CASSARTGTGELFF.

The rearrangement links TRBV2 to TRBJ1-5; a possible D gene is TRBD1 (6 bases). The germline gives CDR1 SNHLY, CDR2 FYNNEI. V was cut by 8 bases and J by 4 bases, with 12 bases left in between. The CDR3 is 13 residues long. The CDR3: CASGWGPNQPQHF. In DNA form, the CDR3 reads TGTGCCAGCGGATGGGGGCCGAATCAGCCCCAGCATTTT.

This clone was recorded a few times. The CDR3 is CSVAGATEAFF. In nucleotides, the CDR3 is TGCAGCGTTGCTGGGGCGACTGAAGCTTTCTTT. This rearrangement joins TRBV29-1 to TRBJ1-1, with D perhaps matching TRBD1 (5 bases). The V gene lost 4 bases and the J gene lost 5 bases, with 8 bases spanning the gap. CDR3 length: 11 amino acids. Germline lookup yields CDR1 SQVTM and CDR2 ANQGSEA.

The V and J genes are TRBV5-6 and TRBJ2-3; D possibly corresponds to TRBD2 (6 bases). The V and J ends lost 1 base and 4 bases respectively, with 7 bases between them. Germline V gene lookup returns CDR1 SGHDT and CDR2 YYEEEE. The CDR3 extends over 13 amino acids. CDR3 sequence: CASSLSGADTQYF. The CDR3 bases are TGTGCCAGCAGCTTGTCGGGGGCAGATACGCAGTATTTT.

The gene calls are TRBV20-1 and TRBJ1-2; a weak D match, TRBD1 (5 bases). Germline values: CDR1 DFQATT, CDR2 SNEGSKA (reference sequence). CDR3 length equals 13 residues. The ends were cut back, 3 bases at V and 6 bases at J, with 14 bases in the middle. The CDR3 reads CSASFTGSNGYTF. The CDR3, as DNA: TGCAGTGCTAGTTTTACAGGATCCAATGGCTACACCTTC.

In this sample, this clone turned up once. This rearrangement joins TRBV5-1 to TRBJ2-7; D is perhaps TRBD2 (6 bases). The CDR3 has 14 amino acids. V shed 4 bases and J shed 3 bases, with 14 bases lying between them. CDR1 is SGHRS and CDR2 is YFSETQ in the germline V gene. The CDR3 DNA sequence: TGCGCCAGCAGCCCGGTAGGAGGGCACTACGAGCAGTACTTC. The encoded protein is CASSPVGGHYEQYF.

The rearrangement links TRBV3-1 (or the pseudogene TRBV3-2) to TRBJ2-1; a possible D gene is TRBD1 (6 bases). Trimming removed 4 bases from V and 6 bases from J, with 13 bases in between. Germline CDR1 and CDR2: LGHDT and YNNKEL (reference sequence). The CDR3 loop spans 14 amino acids. The CDR3 loop reads CASSPQGWANEQFF. CDR3 coding DNA: TGTGCCAGCAGCCCGCAGGGGTGGGCCAATGAGCAGTTCTTC.

The chain employs TRBV10-3 and TRBJ2-3, with 9 bases fitting TRBD2. The ends lost 7 bases at V and 3 bases at J; junction bases unmatched: 8. The CDR3 spans 15 residues. The germline V gene encodes CDR1 ENHRY and CDR2 SYGVKD. This CDR3 reads CAIMASGARTDTQYF. DNA of the CDR3: TGTGCCATCATGGCTAGCGGGGCAAGGACAGATACGCAGTATTTT.

The chain links TRBV11-2 to TRBJ2-1, with a weak D call TRBD1 (6 bases). This CDR3 has 13 residues. In germline, CDR1 is SGHAT, CDR2 FQNNGV. The V end lost 5 bases, the J end lost 10 bases, and 15 bases lay between the germline ends. CDR3 nucleotides: TGTGCCAGCAGCCGGTACAGGGCTCTAGAGCAGTTCTTC. As protein: CASSRYRALEQFF.

The gene calls are TRBV10-3 and TRBJ2-1; 8 positions match TRBD2. CDR3 length: 16 residues. V shed 4 bases, J shed 5 bases, and the junction held 10 bases outside the gene matches. The V gene's germline CDR1 is ENHRY and CDR2 SYGVKD. The CDR3 bases are TGTGCCATCAGTGGGGGGGAGCGGGGGTCTGACAATGAGCAGTTCTTC. Protein sequence: CAISGGERGSDNEQFF.

About this clone itself: Other DNA sequences in this sample translate to the same CDR3. CDR3 residues: CASSLGQLNSPLHF. CDR3 sequence (DNA): TGCGCCAGCAGCTTGGGACAGCTAAATTCACCCCTCCACTTT. The chain couples TRBV5-1 to TRBJ1-6; a possible D gene is TRBD1 (5 bases). The CDR3 loop spans 14 amino acids. Per the germline V gene, CDR1 is SGHRS and CDR2 is YFSETQ. V was pared by 0 bases and J by 7 bases, with 8 bases between.

The chain employs TRBV6-6 and TRBJ2-7; 10 nucleotides align to TRBD2. CDR3 size: 14 residues. Germline trimming cut 4 bases from V and 4 bases from J; bases unmatched to any gene: 4. Per germline, CDR1 MNHNY and CDR2 SVGAGI (reference sequence). The CDR3 here is CASSSQRGGYEQYF. CDR3 bases: TGTGCCAGCAGTTCCCAGCGGGGGGGGTACGAGCAGTACTTC.

The chain joins TRBV7-3 to TRBJ2-1, with a possible D match to TRBD1 (5 bases). V lost 4 bases and J lost 5, with 9 bases in between. The germline CDR1 and CDR2 sequences are SGHTA and FQGTGA. The CDR3 length is 13 residues. The CDR3 spells CASSSGADNEQFF. CDR3 in DNA: TGTGCCAGCAGCTCTGGGGCGGACAATGAGCAGTTCTTC.

The J gene is TRBJ1-2, the V gene TRBV12-3 or TRBV12-4; D ambiguous. This CDR3 comprises 12 residues. V was pared by 2 bases and J by 7 bases, with 8 bases between. Written as DNA, the CDR3 is TGTGCCAGCAGTTTAAACTTATTTGGCTACACCTTC. Protein sequence: CASSLNLFGYTF.

V usage is TRBV6-6 and J usage is TRBJ1-1; no clear D. Germline V gives CDR1 MNHNY, CDR2 SVGAGI (reference sequence). This CDR3 has 13 residues. Trimming removed 0 bases at V and 4 bases at J, with 6 bases between. The CDR3 nucleotides read TGTGCCAGCAGTTACTCCCCCGGCACTGAAGCTTTCTTT. Translation gives CASSYSPGTEAFF.

For the CDR3, the DNA is TGTGCCTGGAGTGTATTCCACTCCAAAAGCTCTGGGGCCAACGTCCTGACTTTC. The encoded protein is CAWSVFHSKSSGANVLTF. The gene calls are TRBV30 and TRBJ2-6; no clear D. The V gene's germline CDR1 is GTSNPN and CDR2 SVGIG (reference sequence). The length of the CDR3 is 18 residues. Between the trimmed V and J ends, which lost 0 bases and 0 bases, there was a span of 15 bases.

This sequence joins TRBV9 and TRBJ1-1; 7 bases are a match to TRBD1. The CDR3 has 15 residues. CDR1 and CDR2 (germline): SGDLS, YYNGEE. Trimming cost V 4 bases and J 4 bases; bases outside gene matches: 10. Here the CDR3 DNA reads TGTGCCAGCAGCCTACGAGCAGGGGGGTTCACTGAAGCTTTCTTT. It codes for CASSLRAGGFTEAFF.

This clone was picked up one time. V gene TRBV5-1 combines with J gene TRBJ1-1; maybe TRBD1 (5 bases). This CDR3 has 15 residues. Germline V gene lookup returns CDR1 SGHRS and CDR2 YFSETQ. V was shortened by 1 base and J by 6 bases, with 16 bases between the two germline ends. DNA for the CDR3: TGCGCCAGCAGCTTGATCGCAGGAGGGGTGGCTGAAGCTTTCTTT. Translation: CASSLIAGGVAEAFF.

V is TRBV6-1 and J is TRBJ1-2; unclear D gene. CDR1 and CDR2 from the germline V gene are MNHNS and SASEGT. The V gene lost 2 bases and the J gene lost 6 bases, with 13 bases spanning the gap. The CDR3 length is 14 residues. As DNA, the CDR3 is TGTGCCAGCAGTGAACCGGGTCGCTCGAATGGCTACACCTTC. Encoded protein: CASSEPGRSNGYTF.

This clone was detected only once. This chain joins TRBV5-1 and TRBJ2-5, with 10 bases fitting TRBD1. Trimming took 1 base from V and 3 from J; bases not matched to a gene: 3. Germline lookup yields CDR1 SGHRS and CDR2 YFSETQ. CDR3 length: 15 amino acids. This CDR3 is CASSLMGTGEETQYF. The CDR3 DNA reads TGCGCCAGCAGCTTGATGGGGACAGGGGAAGAGACCCAGTACTTC.